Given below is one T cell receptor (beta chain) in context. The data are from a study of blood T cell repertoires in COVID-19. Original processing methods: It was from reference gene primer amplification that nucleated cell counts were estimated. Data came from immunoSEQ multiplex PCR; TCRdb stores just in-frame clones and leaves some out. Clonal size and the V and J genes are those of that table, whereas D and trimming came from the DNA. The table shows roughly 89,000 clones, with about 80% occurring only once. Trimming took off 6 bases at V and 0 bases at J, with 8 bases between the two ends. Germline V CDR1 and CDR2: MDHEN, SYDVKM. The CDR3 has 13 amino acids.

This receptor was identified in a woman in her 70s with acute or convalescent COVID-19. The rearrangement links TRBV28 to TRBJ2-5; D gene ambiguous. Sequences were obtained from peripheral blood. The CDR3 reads CASSTDNQETQYF. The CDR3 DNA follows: TGTGCCAGCAGCACAGATAACCAAGAGACCCAGTACTTC.